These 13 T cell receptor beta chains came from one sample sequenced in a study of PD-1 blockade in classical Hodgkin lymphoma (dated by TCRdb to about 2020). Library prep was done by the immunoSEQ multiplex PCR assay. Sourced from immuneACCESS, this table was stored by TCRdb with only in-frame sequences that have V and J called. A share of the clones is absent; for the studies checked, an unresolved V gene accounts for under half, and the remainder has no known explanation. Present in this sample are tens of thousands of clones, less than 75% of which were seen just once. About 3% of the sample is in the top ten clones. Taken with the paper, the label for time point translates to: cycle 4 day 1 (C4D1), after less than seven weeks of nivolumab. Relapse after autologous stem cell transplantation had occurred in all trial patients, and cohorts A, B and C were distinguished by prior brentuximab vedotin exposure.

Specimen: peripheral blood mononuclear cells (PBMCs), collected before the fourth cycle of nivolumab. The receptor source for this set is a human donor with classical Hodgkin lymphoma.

This CDR3 reads CASSPVGGNQPQHF. The CDR3, as DNA: TGTGCCAGCAGCCCGGTAGGGGGGAATCAGCCCCAGCATTTT. The chain recombines TRBV7-9 with TRBJ1-5; D possibly corresponds to TRBD1 (6 bases). The CDR3 is 14 residues long. Germline CDR1 and CDR2: SEHNR and FQNEAQ (reference sequence). The germline V and J ends were trimmed by 5 bases and 4 bases, with 12 bases remaining between them.

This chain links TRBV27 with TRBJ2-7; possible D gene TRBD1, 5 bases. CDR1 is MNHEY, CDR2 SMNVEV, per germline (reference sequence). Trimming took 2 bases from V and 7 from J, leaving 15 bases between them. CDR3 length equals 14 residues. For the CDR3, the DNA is TGTGCCAGCAGTTTAACAGACAGAAGAAGAGAGCAGTACTTC. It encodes CASSLTDRRREQYF.

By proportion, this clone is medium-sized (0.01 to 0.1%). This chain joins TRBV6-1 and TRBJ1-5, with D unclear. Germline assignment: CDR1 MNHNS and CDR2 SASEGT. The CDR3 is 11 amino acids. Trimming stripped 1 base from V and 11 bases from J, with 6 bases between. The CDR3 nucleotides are TGTGCCAGCAGTGAAGGGATGTCCCAGCATTTT. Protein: CASSEGMSQHF.

The CDR3 DNA sequence: TGCAGCGTTGAACGTTCACCGAACACTGAAGCTTTCTTT. Residues: CSVERSPNTEAFF. The chain couples TRBV29-1 to TRBJ1-1; D gene ambiguous. The CDR3 sequence is 13 residues long. The ends were cut back, 2 bases at V and 1 base at J, with 8 bases in the middle. The germline gives CDR1 SQVTM, CDR2 ANQGSEA.

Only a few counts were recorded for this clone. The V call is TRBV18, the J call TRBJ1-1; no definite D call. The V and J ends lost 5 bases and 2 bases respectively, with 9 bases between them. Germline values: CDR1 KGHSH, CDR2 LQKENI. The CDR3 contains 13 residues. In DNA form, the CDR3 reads TGTGCCAGCTCAACAGAGGTCAACACTGAAGCTTTCTTT. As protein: CASSTEVNTEAFF.

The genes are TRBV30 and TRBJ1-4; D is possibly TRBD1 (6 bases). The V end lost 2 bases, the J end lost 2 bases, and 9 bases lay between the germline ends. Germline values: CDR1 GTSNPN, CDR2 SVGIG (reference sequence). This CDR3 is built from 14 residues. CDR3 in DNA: TGTGCCTGGAGTTCAGGGGCTACTAATGAAAAACTGTTTTTT. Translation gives CAWSSGATNEKLFF.

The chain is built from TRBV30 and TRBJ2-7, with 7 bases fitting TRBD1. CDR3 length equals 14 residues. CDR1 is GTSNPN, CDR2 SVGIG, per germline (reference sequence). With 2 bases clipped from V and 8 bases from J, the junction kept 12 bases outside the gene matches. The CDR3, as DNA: TGTGCCTGGAGTTATCAGGGGGACACTGGAAAGCAGTACTTC. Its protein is CAWSYQGDTGKQYF.

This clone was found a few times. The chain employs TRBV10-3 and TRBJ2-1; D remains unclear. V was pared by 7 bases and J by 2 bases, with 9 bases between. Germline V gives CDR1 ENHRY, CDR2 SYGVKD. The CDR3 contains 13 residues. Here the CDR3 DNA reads TGTGCCATCATGTCGGCTGCCTACAATGAGCAGTTCTTC. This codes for CAIMSAAYNEQFF.

CDR3 amino acids: CASSLSSGNTGELFF. CDR3 bases: TGCGCCAGCAGCTTGTCTAGCGGGAACACCGGGGAGCTGTTTTTT. The J gene is TRBJ2-2, the V gene TRBV5-1, with 7 bases identical to TRBD2. The germline CDR1 and CDR2 sequences are SGHRS and YFSETQ. This CDR3 spans 15 amino acids. V lost 1 base, J lost 1 base, and 1 base stayed unmatched. The whole variable domain, remainder taken from reference TRBV5-1 and TRBJ2-2, is KAGVTQTPRYLIKTRGQQVTLSCSPISGHRSVSWYQQTPGQGLQFLFEYFSETQRNKGNFPGRFSGRQFSNSRSEMNVSTLELGDSALYLCASSLSSGNTGELFFGEGSRLTVL.

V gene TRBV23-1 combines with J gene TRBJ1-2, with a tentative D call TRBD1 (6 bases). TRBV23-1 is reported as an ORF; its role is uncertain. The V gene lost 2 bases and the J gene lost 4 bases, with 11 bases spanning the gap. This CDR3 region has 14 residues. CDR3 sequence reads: CASSQPGHSYGYTF. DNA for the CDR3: TGCGCCAGCAGTCAACCGGGACATAGCTATGGCTACACCTTC.

The CDR3 region has the DNA TGTGCCAGCAGTTTATTACCGGGCCGTAACGAGCAGTACTTC. Protein: CASSLLPGRNEQYF. This chain uses TRBV28 with TRBJ2-7; D is undetermined. Germline lookup yields CDR1 MDHEN and CDR2 SYDVKM. Deletions cut 1 base from V and 5 bases from J, with 12 bases between. This CDR3 region has 14 residues.

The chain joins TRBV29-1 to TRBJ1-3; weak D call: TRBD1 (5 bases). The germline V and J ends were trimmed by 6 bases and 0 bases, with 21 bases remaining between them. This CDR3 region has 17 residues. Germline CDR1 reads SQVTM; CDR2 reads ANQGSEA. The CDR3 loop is CSVCPKRGKNSGNTIYF. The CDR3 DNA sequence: TGCAGCGTCTGCCCCAAAAGGGGAAAAAACTCTGGAAACACCATATATTTT.

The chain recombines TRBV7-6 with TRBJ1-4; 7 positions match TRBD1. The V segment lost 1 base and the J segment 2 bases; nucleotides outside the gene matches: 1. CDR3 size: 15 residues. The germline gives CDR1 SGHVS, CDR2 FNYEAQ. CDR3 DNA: TGTGCCAGCAGCTTAGGGGGACAGACTAATGAAAAACTGTTTTTT. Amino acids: CASSLGGQTNEKLFF.